The present T cell receptor beta chain was sequenced within a study of blood T cells in healthy people across ages. The wider study: Every two T cells gave about one barcoded beta molecule via template switching. Study findings and constraints: With donor CMV status unknown, expanded clonotype changes were possibly confounded.

In this sample, this clonotype turned up a few times. The antigen is undetermined. Next came a second PCR, run for about 7 to 12 cycles, which used a sample-barcoded 5' primer along with a J-beta primer mix. Every sample produced at least 3 million CDR3-containing paired-end reads. TCRdb fed the 5' RACE reads into MiXCR, producing one record per CDR3 protein. The sample consists of some 920,000 distinct CDR3 sequences, 51% of them appearing once. Every sample yielded at least 6 million isolated PBMCs. The source material was blood. The receptor was derived from a woman aged 60-75 years in good health.

Written as DNA, the CDR3 is TGCAGCGGGTCAGGCTACAATGAGCAGTTCTTC. It is translated as CSGSGYNEQFF. The gene calls are TRBV29-1 and TRBJ2-1; D is uncertain. CDR3 length: 11 residues. Germline V gene sequence: CDR1 SQVTM, CDR2 ANQGSEA. Trimming left V 7 bases short and J 3 bases short, with 7 bases between.